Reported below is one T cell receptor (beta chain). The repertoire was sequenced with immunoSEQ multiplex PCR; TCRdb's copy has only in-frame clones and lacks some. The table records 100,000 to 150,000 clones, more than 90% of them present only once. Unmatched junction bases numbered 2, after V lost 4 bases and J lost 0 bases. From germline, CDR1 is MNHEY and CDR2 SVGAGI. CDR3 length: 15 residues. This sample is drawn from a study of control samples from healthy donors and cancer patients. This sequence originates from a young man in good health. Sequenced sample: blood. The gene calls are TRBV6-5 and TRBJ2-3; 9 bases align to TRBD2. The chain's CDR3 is CASSSAGGSTDTQYF. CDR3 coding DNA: TGTGCCAGCAGTTCAGCGGGGGGCAGCACAGATACGCAGTATTTT.